Detailed here is one T cell receptor (beta chain). Its target antigen remains unknown. Qualities for individual bases were not recorded, and no much larger clone is one base off. Using the deep immunoSEQ assay, TCR CDR3 regions were amplified from genomic DNA by multiplex PCR. Genomic DNA extracted from each cell subset was distributed evenly over all wells of several immunoSEQ 96-well plates, and each plate served as one replicate. For sorted subsets, around 0.2 ug of genomic DNA, equivalent to some 30,000 T cell genomes, went into each replicate PCR. Purified libraries were measured with a Qubit 3.0 fluorometer, size-checked on a Bioanalyzer 2100, and measured again with the KAPA Library Quantification kit. Every immunoSEQ 96-well plate was sequenced on a separate single-read 150-cycle Illumina NextSeq 550 flow cell. On the authors' methods: Because the immunoSEQ output included only junctional sequences and no quality scores, the filtering could not be the same as the filtering used for full-length reads. To assign V/J genes and CDR3, sequences were annotated using PyIR, a Python wrapper for IgBLAST v1.9, with IMGT germline references. Any read was removed if the V/J assignment was weak (E-value above 1e-6), the CDR3 was missing, or the read contained stop codons, out-of-frame junctions, or ambiguous translated residues. V3J clonotypes were defined by identical inferred V gene, J gene, and CDR3 amino acid sequence. Percentage overlap between repertoires was computed as shared unique clonotypes divided by the size of the smaller repertoire. RTK rarefaction, the Chao1 estimator, and Recon v2.1 estimates of unobserved clonotypes were used to assess repertoire richness. Generation probabilities were computed with OLGA for all TCRbeta clonotypes obtained by the gDNA method from a handful of donors. In its TCRdb copy, this immuneACCESS table keeps in-frame sequences only and misses some clones. Where compared with another copy, unresolved V genes explain less than half of these, and the others have no known cause. V, J and clone size reflect that table, while D and trimming were determined from the DNA. Counted in this sample were more than 2,000,000 clones; around nine tenths of them appeared once. In total, the top ten clones hold around 0.14% of the sample.

The donors were healthy, HIV-negative adults with no recently reported acute infections or vaccinations. Only Caucasian adults living in Nashville, Tennessee, USA were represented among the donors. CD4+ T cells were enriched by magnetic negative selection, after which naive cells were positively selected on CD45RA and the negative fraction was taken as the memory subset. Blood was obtained by leukapheresis, after which PBMCs were separated by Ficoll-Histopaque density gradient centrifugation and cryopreserved in liquid nitrogen vapor phase. Purity and quantity of every magnetically sorted T cell population were checked by analytical flow cytometry. From each sorted fraction, genomic DNA was isolated and quantified by UV absorbance on a Nanodrop 2000c. The sample is drawn from a study of shared clonotypes between healthy human individuals (dated by TCRdb to about 2020). The study in broad terms: The cohort comprised two women and three men aged 18 to 49 years. For each donor, CD4 naive and CD4 memory were each run on three plates, CD8 naive on two plates, and CD8 memory on one plate. Blood TCR repertoires of a handful of healthy adults were deeply sequenced to estimate repertoire size and the extent of clonotype sharing between individuals. To increase sequencing depth and limit assay-specific biases, different laboratories used diverse techniques to prepare libraries and sequence TCR repertoires. Leukapheresis yielded between about 0.85 and 9.5 billion PBMCs per donor.

Study-level results and caveats: Even with the large sequencing depth, rarefaction of the sorted-subset datasets indicated that sequencing was incomplete. Compared with non-shared clonotypes, the clonotypes found in all four sorted-subset donors had higher generation probabilities. Because the study included a small number of donors, the genetic and exposure-history diversity represented was limited. Based on pairwise subsampling, the degree of clonotype sharing among donors was expected to be affected by sequencing depth. Naive subsets generally had larger estimated clonotype richness than memory subsets did. Sampling was limited to blood, and TCR repertoires in tissue likely differ from TCR repertoires in blood. Approximately 5% of naive CD4, 3.5% of naive CD8, about 2.5% of memory CD4, and about 0.4% of memory CD8 clonotypes were shared across a few donors.

The CDR3 holds 13 amino acids from the cysteine to the phenylalanine. Left in the record is the CDR3 DNA by itself, 39 bases read in frame from the first base. The germline V gene supplies CDR1 SGHTA and CDR2 FQGNSA. The junction shows trimming of 8 bases on V and 6 bases on J, plus 13 bases between the germline ends. The sequence joins TRBV7-2 to TRBJ1-4, with TRBD1 as a weak D call on 5 bases. The TCR originated in a man aged 18-30 years in good health. Sequenced material: naive CD4+ T cells sorted from blood. This specimen's cell subset or site label, per the study, means: CD45RA+ positively selected. The bases are TGTGCCAGCGGGGACCCGCCTGATGAAAAACTGTTTTTT. Its translation is CASGDPPDEKLFF.